Below, 25 T cell receptor beta chains from the same sample are listed, as sequenced in a study of blood T cell repertoires in COVID-19. Assay: immunoSEQ multiplex PCR; the TCRdb copy retains only in-frame clones and omits some. The data contain around 280,000 clones, roughly 89% of them singletons. The sample consisted of PBMCs or T cells enriched from blood (not recorded which). Every receptor here comes from a woman aged 40-49 years who had recovered from COVID-19.

The J gene is TRBJ2-1, the V gene TRBV9, with D perhaps matching TRBD2 (5 bases). CDR3 length equals 13 residues. V lost 4 bases, J lost 3 bases, and 8 bases lay in between. Germline CDR1 and CDR2: SGDLS and YYNGEE. The CDR3 nucleotides are TGTGCCAGCAGCACTGACTACTACAATGAGCAGTTCTTC. This gives the protein CASSTDYYNEQFF.

The chain joins TRBV6-5 to TRBJ1-2; D gene ambiguous. Trimming shortened V by 7 bases and J by 2 bases, and 17 bases separated the two germline ends. Germline V CDR1 and CDR2: MNHEY, SVGAGI. The CDR3 extends over 15 amino acids. The CDR3 is CASKGPQEVNYGYTF. Here the CDR3 DNA reads TGTGCCAGCAAGGGCCCCCAGGAGGTGAACTATGGCTACACCTTC.

This clone was seen a single time. The V gene is TRBV7-2, the J gene TRBJ2-5; the D gene is possibly TRBD2 (6 bases). Germline V gives CDR1 SGHTA, CDR2 FQGNSA. Trimming shortened V by 5 bases and J by 5 bases, and 15 bases separated the two germline ends. The length of the CDR3 is 14 residues. In nucleotides, the CDR3 is TGTGCCAGCAGCCTCACGGGGGTCAGGGAGACCCAGTACTTC. It is translated as CASSLTGVRETQYF.

V gene TRBV19 combines with J gene TRBJ1-1, with D possibly being TRBD1 (6 bases). Germline-derived CDR1 and CDR2 are LNHDA and SQIVND (reference sequence). The CDR3 has 15 amino acids. V lost 0 bases, J lost 6 bases, and 14 bases lay in between. The CDR3 bases are TGTGCCAGTAGTATAGATCTGGGGGCAGGATCTGAAGCTTTCTTT. This gives the protein CASSIDLGAGSEAFF. The full variable domain, rest sourced from reference TRBV19 and TRBJ1-1, is DGGITQSPKYLFRKEGQNVTLSCEQNLNHDAMYWYRQDPGQGLRLIYYSQIVNDFQKGDIAEGYSVSREKKESFPLTVTSAQKNPTAFYLCASSIDLGAGSEAFFGQGTRLTVV.

The chain is built from TRBV7-9 and TRBJ2-7; the D gene is possibly TRBD1 (6 bases). CDR1 and CDR2 (germline): SEHNR, FQNEAQ (reference sequence). V dropped 3 bases and J dropped 5 bases, with 14 bases sitting between them. This CDR3 has 14 residues. The CDR3 nucleotides read TGTGCCAGCAGCTTGGCGGTCCAGGGGAACGAGCAGTACTTC. Amino acids: CASSLAVQGNEQYF. Full variable domain (remainder filled in from reference TRBV7-9 and TRBJ2-7): DTGVSQNPRHKITKRGQNVTFRCDPISEHNRLYWYRQTLGQGPEFLTYFQNEAQLEKSRLLSDRFSAERPKGSFSTLEIQRTEQGDSAMYLCASSLAVQGNEQYFGPGTRLTVT.

The gene calls are TRBV3-1 (or the pseudogene TRBV3-2) and TRBJ1-2; no reliable D call. With 0 bases removed from V and 8 bases from J, the gap between germline ends came to 22 bases. Germline-derived CDR1 and CDR2 are LGHDT and YNNKEL (reference sequence). The CDR3 runs to 17 residues. CDR3 nucleotides: TGTGCCAGCAGCCAAGATACCCCATGGAGAGCCTCCGGGGGCTACACCTTC. It yields the protein CASSQDTPWRASGGYTF.

This chain connects TRBV25-1 to TRBJ2-7; D is ambiguous. The germline V and J ends were trimmed by 3 bases and 6 bases, with 15 bases remaining between them. The CDR3 extends over 14 amino acids. Germline V gives CDR1 MGHDK, CDR2 SYGVNS. Here the CDR3 reads CASSDGGRSSEQYF. CDR3 in DNA: TGTGCCAGCAGTGATGGTGGCCGTTCATCCGAGCAGTACTTC.

J is TRBJ2-7 and V is TRBV4-3; 10 positions agree with TRBD1. The CDR3 is made up of 16 amino acids. Trimming removed 1 base from V and 2 bases from J; junction bases left unmatched: 5. Germline V gene sequence: CDR1 LGHNA, CDR2 YSLEER. The chain's CDR3 is CASSQGLTGGAYEQYF. The DNA for the CDR3 is TGCGCCAGCAGCCAAGGTTTGACAGGGGGCGCCTACGAGCAGTACTTC.

This clone was seen a single time. The rearrangement links TRBV28 to TRBJ2-1; 10 bases line up with TRBD2. Germline CDR1 MDHEN, CDR2 SYDVKM. The CDR3 extends over 16 amino acids. V was clipped by 7 bases and J by 0 bases; unmatched bases: 6. CDR3 nucleotide sequence: TGTGCCAGCAAGGGGACTAGCGCCAACTCCTACAATGAGCAGTTCTTC. It specifies CASKGTSANSYNEQFF. Full variable domain (rest looked up from reference TRBV28 and TRBJ2-1): DVKVTQSSRYLVKRTGEKVFLECVQDMDHENMFWYRQDPGLGLRLIYFSYDVKMKEKGDIPEGYSVSREKKERFSLILESASTNQTSMYLCASKGTSANSYNEQFFGPGTRLTVL.

The genes are TRBV7-2 and TRBJ1-2, with D possibly being TRBD1 (6 bases). Trimming took 6 bases from V and 2 from J, leaving 10 bases between them. The CDR3 has 13 residues. Germline CDR1 and CDR2: SGHTA and FQGNSA. The CDR3 nucleotides read TGTGCCAGCAGAAGGACAGCCAACTATGGCTACACCTTC. Protein: CASRRTANYGYTF.

This chain uses TRBV7-2 with TRBJ2-3, with TRBD2 matching 7 bases. V lost 1 base and J lost 5; bases outside the gene matches: 9. Germline V gene sequence: CDR1 SGHTA, CDR2 FQGNSA. The CDR3 has 16 amino acids. The CDR3 region is CASSLVSGMVGDTQYF. The CDR3 nucleotides read TGTGCCAGCAGCTTAGTCAGCGGGATGGTCGGAGATACGCAGTATTTT.

The chain combines TRBV7-3 with TRBJ2-7; 7 nucleotides line up with TRBD1. The CDR3 loop spans 14 amino acids. CDR1 SGHTA and CDR2 FQGTGA come from the germline V gene. J gave up 6 bases and V 0 bases, and 5 bases lay outside the gene matches. The CDR3 is CASSLTGQGVEQYF. The CDR3 DNA sequence: TGTGCCAGCAGCTTAACCGGCCAGGGGGTCGAGCAGTACTTC.

The DNA of the CDR3 is TGTGCCAGCAGCTTAATGCGGGGGGCGGGAGTGGTTGATGAGCAGTTCTTC. The encoded protein is CASSLMRGAGVVDEQFF. The genes are TRBV7-6 and TRBJ2-1, with TRBD2 matching over 8 bases. The germline CDR1 and CDR2 sequences are SGHVS and FNYEAQ. The V and J ends lost 2 bases and 8 bases, in that order; junction bases with no gene match: 14. The CDR3 is 17 residues long.

V usage is TRBV7-9 and J usage is TRBJ2-3; perhaps TRBD1 as D (5 bases). CDR3 length: 13 residues. V gave up 1 base and J gave up 4 bases, with 6 bases separating them. CDR1 and CDR2 from the germline V gene are SEHNR and FQNEAQ (reference sequence). The CDR3 loop reads CASSLGGADTQYF. The CDR3 DNA reads as TGTGCCAGCAGCTTAGGGGGCGCAGATACGCAGTATTTT.

The chain recombines TRBV18 with TRBJ1-1, with 7 bases identical to TRBD1. There are 15 residues in the CDR3. Germline V CDR1 and CDR2: KGHSH, LQKENI. J lost 0 bases, V lost 3 bases, and 4 bases had no gene match. The DNA for the CDR3 is TGTGCCAGCTCACCGGGACAGAGCATGAACACTGAAGCTTTCTTT. The encoded protein is CASSPGQSMNTEAFF.

This clone was observed once. The chain joins TRBV30 to TRBJ1-4; D remains unclear. The germline V gene has CDR1 GTSNPN and CDR2 SVGIG (reference sequence). The CDR3 is 13 residues long. Between the trimmed V and J ends, which lost 2 bases and 6 bases, there was a span of 10 bases. In DNA, the CDR3 is TGTGCCTGGAGTCCGGTTGTATATGAAAAACTGTTTTTT. Residues: CAWSPVVYEKLFF.

The gene calls are TRBV28 and TRBJ2-1; possible D gene TRBD2, 6 bases. The V and J ends lost 4 bases and 2 bases respectively, with 15 bases between them. The CDR3 is 16 amino acids. Germline loops: CDR1 MDHEN, CDR2 SYDVKM. The CDR3 coding sequence is TGTGCCAGCAGTTCCCTGCCGGGAGTCCCCTACAATGAGCAGTTCTTC. Translating it yields CASSSLPGVPYNEQFF.

This clone was counted a single time. The CDR3 sequence: CASSGGSPIDDEQYF. CDR3 DNA sequence: TGTGCCAGCTCGGGGGGGAGCCCGATTGACGACGAGCAGTACTTC. The J gene is TRBJ2-7, the V gene TRBV9; 8 positions agree with TRBD2. Germline CDR1 SGDLS, CDR2 YYNGEE. The J segment lost 5 bases and the V segment lost 7 bases, leaving 14 bases of the junction unmatched. The CDR3 runs to 15 residues. The complete variable domain, with remaining parts taken from reference TRBV9 and TRBJ2-7, reads DSGVTQTPKHLITATGQRVTLRCSPRSGDLSVYWYQQSLDQGLQFLIQYYNGEERAKGNILERFSAQQFPDLHSELNLSSLELGDSALYFCASSGGSPIDDEQYFGPGTRLTVT.

CDR3 protein: CASSRNRGSYEQYF. CDR3 sequence (DNA): TGTGCCAGCAGCCGTAACCGGGGGTCCTACGAGCAGTACTTC. The J gene is TRBJ2-7, the V gene TRBV7-3; possibly TRBD2 for D (6 bases). This CDR3 region has 14 residues. The germline V and J ends were trimmed by 5 bases and 1 base, with 12 bases remaining between them. The germline V gene encodes CDR1 SGHTA and CDR2 FQGTGA. Full variable domain (outside the CDR3, taken from reference TRBV7-3 and TRBJ2-7): GAGVSQTPSNKVTEKGKYVELRCDPISGHTALYWYRQSLGQGPEFLIYFQGTGAADDSGLPNDRFFAVRPEGSVSTLKIQRTERGDSAVYLCASSRNRGSYEQYFGPGTRLTVT.

V and J are TRBV18 and TRBJ2-3, with D possibly TRBD2 on 5 matching bases. CDR3 size: 15 residues. The germline V gene has CDR1 KGHSH and CDR2 LQKENI. Trimming stripped 6 bases from V and 6 bases from J, with 19 bases between. The CDR3 region is CASSLVLTPGDTQYF. The CDR3 nucleotides are TGTGCCAGCTCCCTAGTCTTGACACCGGGGGATACGCAGTATTTT.

The chain has TRBV7-8 and TRBJ1-6; TRBD1 matches 7 bases. The length of the CDR3 is 17 residues. Germline-derived CDR1 and CDR2 are SGHVS and FQNEAQ. Trimming removed 1 base from V and 4 bases from J; junction bases left unmatched: 7. CDR3 in amino acids: CASSLVNRDRYNSPLHF. CDR3 DNA sequence: TGTGCCAGCAGCTTAGTAAACCGGGACAGATATAATTCACCCCTCCACTTT.

The rearrangement joins TRBV18 to TRBJ1-4; D gene uncertain. The CDR3 sequence is 15 residues long. Germline V lookup: CDR1 KGHSH, CDR2 LQKENI. Trimming left V 2 bases short and J 3 bases short, with 10 bases between. The CDR3 loop reads CASSPNGEPNEKLFF. DNA for the CDR3: TGTGCCAGCTCACCAAACGGTGAGCCTAATGAAAAACTGTTTTTT.

The CDR3 sequence: CASSRAQGQGNQPQHF. Here the CDR3 DNA reads TGCGCCAGCAGCCGAGCGCAGGGGCAGGGAAATCAGCCCCAGCATTTT. The rearrangement uses TRBV4-1 and TRBJ1-5; D perhaps matches TRBD1 (6 bases). The length of the CDR3 is 16 residues. CDR1 and CDR2 from the germline V gene are MGHRA and YSYEKL. Trimming cost V 4 bases and J 4 bases, with 17 bases left between them.

This clone was detected only once. CDR3 in amino acids: CASSSPEPQHF. The DNA of the CDR3 is TGTGCCAGCAGTTCCCCGGAGCCCCAGCATTTT. The chain couples TRBV6-5 to TRBJ1-5; the D is unclear. The CDR3 runs 11 residues. Germline V gives CDR1 MNHEY, CDR2 SVGAGI. Trimming shortened V by 4 bases and J by 8 bases, and 6 bases separated the two germline ends.

This chain uses TRBV11-2 with TRBJ2-2; D gene ambiguous. Trimming cost V 1 base and J 6 bases, with 9 bases left between them. This CDR3 is 14 amino acids long. Germline values: CDR1 SGHAT, CDR2 FQNNGV. CDR3 sequence reads: CASSLAGNAGELFF. The CDR3 DNA reads as TGTGCCAGCAGCTTAGCAGGAAACGCCGGGGAGCTGTTTTTT.